Following are 26 T cell receptor beta chains from one sample sequenced in a study of technical replicates of blood from several donors. TCRdb's table, derived via immunoSEQ multiplex PCR, lists solely in-frame clones and lacks some. The sample has 95,000 to 100,000 clones; nearly 97% are singletons. The sample consisted of T cells isolated from PBMCs. The receptors here all came from a human donor in good health.

V is TRBV7-9 and J is TRBJ1-1; D is uncertain. Germline CDR1 reads SEHNR; CDR2 reads FQNEAQ (reference sequence). This CDR3 has 12 residues. Trimming pared 5 bases from V and 2 bases from J, leaving 6 bases between. Here the CDR3 reads CASSPINTEAFF. Here the CDR3 DNA reads TGTGCCAGCAGCCCAATTAACACTGAAGCTTTCTTT.

The rearrangement joins TRBV7-9 to TRBJ2-1, with 10 bases lining up with TRBD2. The CDR3 is made up of 16 amino acids. Germline CDR1 SEHNR, CDR2 FQNEAQ (reference sequence). V lost 1 base to trimming and J lost 4 bases; unmatched junction nucleotides: 4. In nucleotides, the CDR3 is TGTGCCAGCAGCTTAGGGGATAGCGGGAGGTACAATGAGCAGTTCTTC. Amino acids: CASSLGDSGRYNEQFF.

The chain combines TRBV4-1 with TRBJ2-4, with 7 positions matching TRBD1. Trimming at V came to 1 base and at J to 0 bases, leaving 6 bases not matched to a gene. Germline CDR1 MGHRA, CDR2 YSYEKL. The CDR3 covers 17 residues. Here the CDR3 reads CASSQGAGTAAKNIQYF. CDR3 nucleotides: TGCGCCAGCAGCCAAGGGGCCGGGACAGCAGCCAAAAACATTCAGTACTTC.

This sequence joins TRBV5-4 and TRBJ2-7, with 7 nucleotides matching TRBD1. J lost 5 bases, V lost 4 bases, and 12 bases had no gene match. The germline CDR1 and CDR2 sequences are SGHNT and YYREEE (reference sequence). The CDR3 runs 15 residues. CDR3 sequence reads: CASSLPDRAEDEQYF. CDR3 coding DNA: TGTGCCAGCAGCCTACCCGACAGGGCGGAGGACGAGCAGTACTTC.

The chain couples TRBV5-6 to TRBJ2-2; perhaps TRBD1 as D (6 bases). The CDR3 runs 16 residues. V lost 4 bases to trimming and J lost 7 bases, with 20 bases between them. The germline gives CDR1 SGHDT, CDR2 YYEEEE. CDR3 region: CASSLFRGPKYGELFF. In DNA form, the CDR3 reads TGTGCCAGCAGCCTTTTCAGGGGACCTAAATACGGGGAGCTGTTTTTT.

This sequence joins TRBV10-3 and TRBJ2-1; D perhaps matches TRBD2 (5 bases). Germline CDR1 and CDR2: ENHRY and SYGVKD. V lost 2 bases, J lost 0 bases, and 8 bases lay in between. The CDR3 is made up of 15 amino acids. The chain's CDR3 is CAISERERSYNEQFF. In DNA form, the CDR3 reads TGTGCCATCAGTGAGAGGGAGCGCTCCTACAATGAGCAGTTCTTC.

The V call is TRBV4-2, the J call TRBJ2-1; TRBD1 matches at 8 bases. The CDR3 loop spans 15 amino acids. The V gene's germline CDR1 is LGHNA and CDR2 YNFKEQ. Trimming at V came to 4 bases and at J to 10 bases, leaving 12 bases not matched to a gene. DNA of the CDR3: TGTGCCAGCAGCCGGATAGACAGGGGACGTAGGGAGCAGTTCTTC. Translating it yields CASSRIDRGRREQFF.

The rearrangement joins TRBV5-1 to TRBJ1-2, with a possible D match to TRBD1 (5 bases). Deletions cut 0 bases from V and 2 bases from J, with 14 bases between. The germline CDR1 and CDR2 sequences are SGHRS and YFSETQ. The CDR3 runs 16 residues. The CDR3 DNA reads TGCGCCAGCAGCTTGGCGACAGACCGGTCGAACTATGGCTACACCTTC. It translates to CASSLATDRSNYGYTF.

The chain is built from TRBV5-1 and TRBJ1-4, with D perhaps matching TRBD1 (5 bases). From germline, CDR1 is SGHRS and CDR2 YFSETQ. V was clipped by 4 bases and J by 2 bases, with 9 bases between them. The CDR3 is 14 residues long. CDR3 region: CASSPGMTNEKLFF. The DNA for the CDR3 is TGCGCCAGCAGCCCAGGGATGACTAATGAAAAACTGTTTTTT.

The chain recombines TRBV19 with TRBJ2-3; D is possibly TRBD1 (6 bases). The CDR3 sequence is 13 residues long. Per germline, CDR1 LNHDA and CDR2 SQIVND (reference sequence). The V and J ends lost 5 bases and 6 bases respectively, with 12 bases between them. The CDR3: CASSSQGSDTQYF. In nucleotides, the CDR3 is TGTGCCAGTAGTTCACAGGGTTCGGATACGCAGTATTTT. Variable domain in full (rest from reference TRBV19 and TRBJ2-3): DGGITQSPKYLFRKEGQNVTLSCEQNLNHDAMYWYRQDPGQGLRLIYYSQIVNDFQKGDIAEGYSVSREKKESFPLTVTSAQKNPTAFYLCASSSQGSDTQYFGPGTRLTVL.

This chain links TRBV11-2 with TRBJ2-7; 10 bases fit TRBD2. The ends lost 4 bases at V and 3 bases at J; junction bases unmatched: 9. CDR1 SGHAT and CDR2 FQNNGV come from the germline V gene. The CDR3 totals 16 residues. For the CDR3, the DNA is TGTGCCAGCAGCTCCTTAGGGCTAGCGGGGGTCTACGAGCAGTACTTC. Translating gives CASSSLGLAGVYEQYF.

This clone was seen a single time. The chain combines TRBV6-4 with TRBJ2-3; a possible D gene is TRBD1 (6 bases). Germline assignment: CDR1 MRHNA and CDR2 SNTAGT. V lost 3 bases and J lost 2, with 15 bases in between. The CDR3 sequence is 16 residues long. This chain's CDR3 is CASSETRGTHTDTQYF. The CDR3 region has the DNA TGTGCCAGCAGTGAAACCAGGGGCACACACACAGATACGCAGTATTTT.

This clone came up once. J is TRBJ1-3 and V is TRBV6-5; TRBD1 might be the D (5 bases). The CDR3 is 15 residues long. The germline V gene encodes CDR1 MNHEY and CDR2 SVGAGI. The germline V and J ends were trimmed by 0 bases and 2 bases, with 8 bases remaining between them. The CDR3 sequence is CASSYSPGPGNTIYF. The CDR3 DNA reads as TGTGCCAGCAGTTACTCGCCAGGGCCTGGAAACACCATATATTTT.

J is TRBJ2-7 and V is TRBV7-6, with TRBD1 identical over 8 bases. CDR1 is SGHVS and CDR2 is FNYEAQ in the germline V gene. CDR3 length: 16 amino acids. V lost 3 bases and J lost 5; bases outside the gene matches: 12. The DNA of the CDR3 is TGTGCCAGCAGCTTGACTTCCGGGACAGGAGCGGACGAGCAGTACTTC. Protein product: CASSLTSGTGADEQYF.

The chain links TRBV7-8 to TRBJ2-7, with 7 bases aligning to TRBD1. With V trimmed by 6 bases and J by 4 bases, 15 bases remained unmatched. Germline assignment: CDR1 SGHVS and CDR2 FQNEAQ. This CDR3 region has 16 residues. The CDR3 here is CASSIPKQGLGYEQYF. For the CDR3, the DNA is TGTGCCAGCAGTATCCCGAAACAGGGGTTAGGATACGAGCAGTACTTC.

The chain is built from TRBV19 and TRBJ2-7, with 8 bases matching TRBD2. This CDR3 is 15 amino acids long. CDR1 and CDR2 (germline): LNHDA, SQIVND (reference sequence). V shed 7 bases, J shed 3 bases, and the junction held 11 bases outside the gene matches. DNA for the CDR3: TGTGCCAGTACCCGATTGGCGGGAGGAGGCTACGAGCAGTACTTC. As protein: CASTRLAGGGYEQYF.

The chain employs TRBV6-4 and TRBJ2-3; D call uncertain. Trimming took 3 bases from V and 1 from J, leaving 8 bases between them. Germline values: CDR1 MRHNA, CDR2 SNTAGT. CDR3 length equals 14 residues. CDR3 amino acids: CASSEALGTDTQYF. CDR3 nucleotides: TGTGCCAGCAGTGAAGCTTTGGGCACAGATACGCAGTATTTT.

The chain links TRBV7-9 to TRBJ1-1; a possible D gene is TRBD1 (5 bases). Between the trimmed V and J ends, which lost 5 bases and 1 base, there was a span of 17 bases. Germline lookup yields CDR1 SEHNR and CDR2 FQNEAQ (reference sequence). CDR3 length: 16 residues. The CDR3: CASSPLWGGKNTEAFF. The DNA of the CDR3 is TGTGCCAGCAGCCCCTTATGGGGGGGGAAGAACACTGAAGCTTTCTTT.

V is TRBV2 and J is TRBJ1-1, with D maybe TRBD1 (6 bases). This CDR3 contains 13 residues. The V gene's germline CDR1 is SNHLY and CDR2 FYNNEI. The ends were cut back, 10 bases at V and 1 base at J, with 13 bases in the middle. The CDR3 loop reads CAMGWTANTEAFF. The CDR3 DNA reads TGTGCCATGGGATGGACAGCGAACACTGAAGCTTTCTTT.

This chain links TRBV5-8 with TRBJ1-3, with unresolved D. V lost 2 bases and J 8 bases, leaving 11 bases between the germline ends. Germline V gene data show CDR1 as SGHTS and CDR2 as YDEGEE. The CDR3 is made up of 13 amino acids. The CDR3 spells CASSFAGRDTIYF. The CDR3 coding sequence is TGTGCCAGCAGCTTCGCAGGTAGAGACACCATATATTTT.

The V call is TRBV28, the J call TRBJ2-7; the match to TRBD1 covers 8 bases. The J segment lost 3 bases and the V segment lost 3 bases, leaving 4 bases of the junction unmatched. The CDR3 loop spans 14 amino acids. The germline CDR1 and CDR2 sequences are MDHEN and SYDVKM. CDR3 sequence: CASSFSDRGYEQYF. CDR3 sequence (DNA): TGTGCCAGCAGTTTCTCCGACAGGGGCTACGAGCAGTACTTC.

The chain combines TRBV14 with TRBJ2-5; TRBD2 is a possible D gene (7 bases). Trimming stripped 1 base from V and 5 bases from J, with 14 bases between. This CDR3 is 15 amino acids long. CDR1 and CDR2 from the germline V gene are SGHDN and FVKESK. CDR3 sequence reads: CASSQAGGRRETQYF. The CDR3 coding sequence is TGTGCCAGCAGCCAAGCCGGGGGGCGACGGGAGACCCAGTACTTC.

The chain employs TRBV18 and TRBJ1-2, with D unresolved. Trimming left V 4 bases short and J 5 bases short, with 17 bases between. The germline V gene encodes CDR1 KGHSH and CDR2 LQKENI. This CDR3 has 15 residues. This chain's CDR3 is CASSLETAVQYGYTF. The CDR3 bases are TGTGCCAGCTCACTAGAAACCGCGGTCCAATATGGCTACACCTTC.

The CDR3, as DNA: TGCGCCAGCAGCCCGGCCCAACAGGGCACTGAAGCTTTCTTT. Amino acids: CASSPAQQGTEAFF. This chain connects TRBV5-1 to TRBJ1-1; perhaps TRBD1 as D (6 bases). The CDR3 extends over 14 amino acids. Germline lookup yields CDR1 SGHRS and CDR2 YFSETQ. Trimming pared 4 bases from V and 4 bases from J, leaving 14 bases between.

The chain employs TRBV10-1 and TRBJ1-4; no reliable D call. The CDR3 has 16 amino acids. Trimming removed 3 bases from V and 3 bases from J, with 14 bases in between. Germline V gene sequence: CDR1 WNHNN, CDR2 SYGVQD (reference sequence). The CDR3 is CASSDGPTAANEKLFF. For the CDR3, the DNA is TGCGCCAGCAGTGACGGACCCACAGCGGCTAATGAAAAACTGTTTTTT.

The chain joins TRBV6-5 to TRBJ1-1; tentatively, D is TRBD1 (5 bases). The CDR3 has 14 amino acids. The germline gives CDR1 MNHEY, CDR2 SVGAGI. Deletions cut 5 bases from V and 10 bases from J, with 20 bases between. For the CDR3, the DNA is TGTGCCAGCAGTGTCGGTAGAGGACACCCGGGAGCTTTCTTT. This translates into CASSVGRGHPGAFF.